The present entry profiles one T cell receptor beta chain with its context. Its target is not known. TCRdb recomputed calls from the reads with MiXCR, one row per CDR3 protein. This table has roughly 920,000 distinct CDR3 sequences, 31% appearing once. These data come from a study of T cell repertoires in cytomegalovirus infection. The source is a human donor in good health (CMV status not recorded). Some clones in this sample may be carry-over from other donors' samples. The sample in question was cultured CD8+ T cells from PBMCs, obtained from culture after CMV antigen stimulation.

The CDR3 loop is CASSSGAGSDGYTF. The CDR3, as DNA: TGTGCCAGCAGTAGTGGGGCGGGCTCAGATGGCTACACCTTC. V gene TRBV13 combines with J gene TRBJ1-2, with D possibly TRBD1 on 5 matching bases. The CDR3 sequence is 14 residues long. Trimming left V 6 bases short and J 6 bases short, with 17 bases between. Germline assignment: CDR1 PRHDT and CDR2 FYEKMQ (reference sequence).